The next 24 T cell receptor beta chains were all read from a single sample in a study of blood T cells in healthy people across ages. Together with a sample-barcoded 5' primer, a J-beta primer mix was included in a second PCR lasting roughly 7 to 11 cycles. One entry per CDR3 protein results from TCRdb running MiXCR on the 5' RACE reads. The table records about 640,000 distinct CDR3 sequences, 45% to 65% of them present only once. The material sequenced was blood. The receptors come from a man aged 55 to 70 in good health.

A note on this clonotype: Its ends do not fully match the called genes, so a read error is possible. The rearrangement joins TRBV5-1 to TRBJ2-3; a possible D gene is TRBD1 (5 bases). Germline V lookup: CDR1 SGHRS, CDR2 YFSETQ. The CDR3 runs to 15 residues. The CDR3 bases are TGCGCCAGCACCTTGGGGCTCAGGGTCACAGATACGCAGTATTTT. This translates into CASTLGLRVTDTQYF.

The J gene is TRBJ2-2, the V gene TRBV20-1, with TRBD2 matching 14 bases. Trimming cost V 6 bases and J 5 bases; bases outside gene matches: 5. Germline V gene lookup returns CDR1 DFQATT and CDR2 SNEGSKA (reference sequence). The CDR3 length is 15 residues. CDR3: CSALTSGGGTGELFF. The DNA for the CDR3 is TGCAGTGCCCTGACTAGCGGGGGGGGTACCGGGGAGCTGTTTTTT.

The chain joins TRBV6-5 to TRBJ1-6, with D unresolved. The CDR3 loop spans 15 amino acids. Trimming removed 0 bases at V and 10 bases at J, with 13 bases between. Germline lookup yields CDR1 MNHEY and CDR2 SVGAGI. In DNA, the CDR3 is TGTGCCAGCAGTTACTCGAAATTCCAGAACTCACCCCTCCACTTT. Translating it yields CASSYSKFQNSPLHF.

This clonotype was counted only a few times. The rearrangement uses TRBV5-4 and TRBJ1-2, with D perhaps matching TRBD1 (5 bases). Germline V gene sequence: CDR1 SGHNT, CDR2 YYREEE (reference sequence). V lost 0 bases and J 4 bases, leaving 13 bases between the germline ends. This CDR3 contains 15 residues. The CDR3 protein is CASSLALGGTYGYTF. The CDR3 DNA is TGTGCCAGCAGCTTGGCCCTGGGGGGGACCTATGGCTACACCTTC. The full variable domain, rest sourced from reference TRBV5-4 and TRBJ1-2, is ETGVTQSPTHLIKTRGQQVTLRCSSQSGHNTVSWYQQALGQGPQFIFQYYREEENGRGNFPPRFSGLQFPNYSSELNVNALELDDSALYLCASSLALGGTYGYTFGSGTRLTVV.

This chain joins TRBV5-1 and TRBJ1-5, with 8 bases aligning to TRBD1. The CDR3 is made up of 15 amino acids. Losses at the gene ends were 0 bases for V and 1 base for J; bases not matched to a gene: 0. Germline V gene data show CDR1 as SGHRS and CDR2 as YFSETQ. CDR3 residues: CASSLDRGSNQPQHF. CDR3 DNA: TGCGCCAGCAGCTTGGACAGGGGGAGCAATCAGCCCCAGCATTTT. Combining the CDR3 with reference TRBV5-1 and TRBJ1-5 gives the whole variable domain KAGVTQTPRYLIKTRGQQVTLSCSPISGHRSVSWYQQTPGQGLQFLFEYFSETQRNKGNFPGRFSGRQFSNSRSEMNVSTLELGDSALYLCASSLDRGSNQPQHFGDGTRLSIL.

This clonotype has more than one count but fewer than ten. This chain uses TRBV18 with TRBJ2-5; no reliable D call. The V end was cut by 3 bases, the J end by 2 bases, with 10 bases between. CDR1 KGHSH and CDR2 LQKENI come from the germline V gene. The CDR3 is made up of 14 amino acids. The CDR3 loop reads CASSPALTQETQYF. In nucleotides, the CDR3 is TGTGCCAGCTCACCCGCACTGACTCAAGAGACCCAGTACTTC.

J is TRBJ2-7 and V is TRBV29-1, with unresolved D. Judging by the DNA end, TRBJ2-5 fits better; the J call may be wrong. The CDR3 totals 10 residues. CDR1 SQVTM and CDR2 ANQGSEA come from the germline V gene. DNA for the CDR3: TGCAGCGTTGACTCGGAGACCCAGTACTTC. Translation: CSVDSETQYF.

The gene calls are TRBV20-1 and TRBJ2-5; 7 bases agree with TRBD1. This CDR3 comprises 13 residues. V lost 6 bases, J lost 6 bases, and 10 bases stayed unmatched. From germline, CDR1 is DFQATT and CDR2 SNEGSKA (reference sequence). The DNA of the CDR3 is TGCAGTGCCCTCAGACAGGGTCGAAAGACCCAGTACTTC. The encoded protein is CSALRQGRKTQYF.

In the case of this clonotype: One end of the junction is discordant with germline, which a read error may explain. V usage is TRBV29-1 and J usage is TRBJ1-1; perhaps TRBD1 as D (6 bases). The V gene's germline CDR1 is SQVTM and CDR2 ANQGSEA. The length of the CDR3 is 11 residues. This CDR3 is CSGETGAQAFF. The CDR3 bases are TGCAGCGGTGAAACGGGGGCCCAAGCTTTCTTT.

The chain recombines TRBV6-5 with TRBJ1-1; 8 bases match TRBD1. Trimming removed 5 bases from V and 1 base from J; junction bases left unmatched: 3. Germline CDR1 MNHEY, CDR2 SVGAGI. The CDR3 length is 14 residues. Here the CDR3 DNA reads TGTGCCAGCAGTGACGGGACAGGGAACACTGAAGCTTTCTTT. It encodes CASSDGTGNTEAFF.

This clonotype was seen just once. The chain has TRBV27 and TRBJ1-2, with D hard to call. This CDR3 spans 13 amino acids. Germline V CDR1 and CDR2: MNHEY, SMNVEV (reference sequence). Trimming shortened V by 4 bases and J by 6 bases, and 12 bases separated the two germline ends. This CDR3 is CASSSVLAHGYTF. The CDR3 DNA sequence: TGTGCCAGCAGTTCGGTCTTGGCACATGGCTACACCTTC.

The chain joins TRBV5-1 to TRBJ2-5; tentatively, D is TRBD1 or TRBD2 (5 bases each). This CDR3 comprises 15 residues. V lost 0 bases, J lost 5 bases, and 14 bases lay in between. Germline V gene sequence: CDR1 SGHRS, CDR2 YFSETQ. Written as DNA, the CDR3 is TGCGCCAGCAGCTTGGGGGGACGGATTGTGGAGACCCAGTACTTC. Its translation is CASSLGGRIVETQYF.

The chain links TRBV5-6 to TRBJ1-5; no clear D. The CDR3 is 15 residues long. The germline CDR1 and CDR2 sequences are SGHDT and YYEEEE. V gave up 2 bases and J gave up 0 bases, with 9 bases separating them. CDR3 in amino acids: CASSFPGASNQPQHF. CDR3 bases: TGTGCCAGCAGCTTCCCGGGTGCTAGCAATCAGCCCCAGCATTTT.

This rearrangement joins TRBV2 to TRBJ1-4, with 8 bases identical to TRBD1. The ends lost 7 bases at V and 8 bases at J; junction bases unmatched: 6. The CDR3 is made up of 13 amino acids. CDR1 and CDR2 from the germline V gene are SNHLY and FYNNEI. CDR3 region: CASKPGGWEKLFF. CDR3 nucleotide sequence: TGTGCCAGCAAACCAGGGGGCTGGGAAAAACTGTTTTTT.

The chain employs TRBV5-1 and TRBJ1-1; D not resolved. The CDR3 spans 14 residues. V was trimmed by 1 base and J by 1 base, leaving 8 bases between them. Germline values: CDR1 SGHRS, CDR2 YFSETQ. The CDR3 DNA reads as TGCGCCAGCAGCTTGACGGTTGGGAACACTGAAGCTTTCTTT. The encoded protein is CASSLTVGNTEAFF.

The genes are TRBV18 and TRBJ2-1; 7 bases align to TRBD2. The DNA end lines up better with TRBJ2-7; the J call may be wrong. Germline V gene data show CDR1 as KGHSH and CDR2 as LQKENI. This CDR3 is built from 14 residues. CDR3 residues: CASAKERDYNEQYF. CDR3 DNA: TGTGCCAGCGCCAAAGAGCGGGACTACAATGAGCAGTACTTC.

This clonotype was counted between two and nine times. V and J are TRBV7-2 and TRBJ2-7, with 7 bases lining up with TRBD1. The length of the CDR3 is 15 residues. Trimming at V came to 0 bases and at J to 1 base, leaving 3 bases not matched to a gene. The germline V gene encodes CDR1 SGHTA and CDR2 FQGNSA. CDR3 in DNA: TGTGCCAGCAGCTTAGCTGCAGGGGGATCCTACGAGCAGTACTTC. Translating gives CASSLAAGGSYEQYF.

The sample holds one count of this clonotype. This chain joins TRBV10-3 and TRBJ2-1; D call uncertain. The CDR3 extends over 16 amino acids. Looked up from germline, CDR1 is ENHRY and CDR2 is SYGVKD. Trimming took off 4 bases at V and 0 bases at J, with 13 bases between the two ends. CDR3 in DNA: TGTGCCATCAGTGTGGACCCTAGTTTCTCCTACAATGAGCAGTTCTTC. Translation gives CAISVDPSFSYNEQFF.

In this sample, this clonotype turned up a few times. This chain links TRBV10-3 with TRBJ1-2; unclear D gene. This CDR3 has 14 amino acids. Germline values: CDR1 ENHRY, CDR2 SYGVKD. Trimming pared 6 bases from V and 4 bases from J, leaving 15 bases between. CDR3 DNA: TGTGCCATCAGCCCAGGTCAATCGGGCTATGGCTACACCTTC. Translated: CAISPGQSGYGYTF.

The chain joins TRBV3-1 to TRBJ2-6; D is possibly TRBD1 or TRBD2 (5 bases each). CDR3 length: 16 residues. From germline, CDR1 is LGHDT and CDR2 YNNKEL (reference sequence). V lost 6 bases to trimming and J lost 0 bases, with 12 bases between them. The CDR3 protein is CASRGDRYSGANVLTF. The CDR3 DNA is TGTGCCAGCAGAGGGGACCGATACTCTGGGGCCAACGTCCTGACTTTC.

J is TRBJ2-6 and V is TRBV28; D not certain. Trimming cost V 11 bases and J 3 bases, with 17 bases left between them. The CDR3 consists of 15 residues. Germline V gene lookup returns CDR1 MDHEN and CDR2 SYDVKM. The CDR3: CAATSSGRGANVLTF. CDR3 DNA sequence: TGTGCCGCGACATCCTCGGGTCGTGGGGCCAACGTCCTGACTTTC.

The chain is built from TRBV13 and TRBJ2-7; TRBD2 matches 8 bases. The closer fit of TRBJ2-5 to the DNA end suggests the J call may be wrong. The CDR3 length is 15 residues. Germline V CDR1 and CDR2: PRHDT, FYEKMQ (reference sequence). CDR3 protein: CASSPPYGTSGTQYF. In DNA form, the CDR3 reads TGTGCCAGCAGCCCCCCTTATGGCACTAGCGGGACCCAGTACTTC.

The genes are TRBV6-2 or TRBV6-3 and TRBJ2-5; TRBD2 is a possible D gene (5 bases). The CDR3 is made up of 13 amino acids. The V end was cut by 6 bases, the J end by 4 bases, with 12 bases between. Germline loops: CDR1 MNHEY, CDR2 SVGEGT. The CDR3 loop reads CASSPADAETQYF. The CDR3 DNA sequence: TGTGCCAGCAGCCCAGCGGACGCAGAGACCCAGTACTTC.

The rearrangement joins TRBV20-1 to TRBJ2-3, with TRBD2 identical over 10 bases. The CDR3 covers 14 residues. The junction had 5 bases not matched to a gene; V was cut back by 6 bases and J by 2 bases. Germline V gene data show CDR1 as DFQATT and CDR2 as SNEGSKA (reference sequence). In DNA, the CDR3 is TGCAGTGCGGAGCGGGGGGGCCCCACAGATACGCAGTATTTT. Residues: CSAERGGPTDTQYF.